This is a list of T cell receptor beta chains from one sample in a study of T cell responses to AZD1222 COVID-19 vaccine. Assay: immunoSEQ multiplex PCR; the TCRdb copy retains only in-frame clones and omits some. The profile shows under 170,000 clones, roughly 90% of them singletons. The sequencing here drew on peripheral blood, taken 28 days after the second AZD1222 dose. All receptors derive from an adult who received the AZD1222 COVID-19 vaccine. CDR3s include the opening cysteine and the closing phenylalanine or tryptophan.

TRBV18,TRBJ2-2,CASSPPSSTGELFF
TRBV9,TRBJ1-4,CASSPRQGGNEKLFF
TRBV7-9,TRBJ2-1,CASSLGFVSYNEQFF
TRBV24-1,TRBJ1-5,CATTELINQPQHF
TRBV20-1,TRBJ1-2,CSASSGVGYGYTF
TRBV9,TRBJ2-3,CASSVGLAGVSASTDTQYF
TRBV21-1,TRBJ2-1,CASSKVPLAGSRNNEQFF
TRBV9,TRBJ1-3,CASSEGTDPANTIYF
TRBV28,TRBJ2-2,CASSLWDRGRGTGELFF
TRBV6-2/TRBV6-3,TRBJ1-5,CASSSPTGGNQPQHF
TRBV4-1,TRBJ2-1,CASSQSQGTLNEQFF
TRBV2,TRBJ2-7,CASSAQRGALEQYF
TRBV19,TRBJ2-1,CASSPLAGGLISSYNEQFF
TRBV9,TRBJ2-1,CASSVGLAGPSYNEQFF
TRBV6-2/TRBV6-3,TRBJ2-7,CASSPSGLPFYEQYF
TRBV7-9,TRBJ2-7,CASSAGARAYEQYF
TRBV5-1,TRBJ1-1,CASSSQGDTEAFF